This T cell receptor beta chain stems from a study of cytomegalovirus exposure and HLA in healthy donors. Overall study findings and caveats: It was confirmed in vitro that a few of the CMV-associated chains were specific for CMV antigens. Researchers counted around 160 TCR beta chains as cytomegalovirus-associated. Cytomegalovirus status was reportedly diagnosed by the classifier with high sensitivity and specificity.

To note about this clone: The antigen remains unidentified.

The CDR3 contains 17 residues. V shed 6 bases and J 0 bases; nucleotides not matched to a gene: 10. CDR1 and CDR2 from the germline V gene are MGHRA and YSYEKL. The method was immunoSEQ multiplex PCR; TCRdb's version includes in-frame clones alone and lacks a portion of them. The sample lists around 400,000 clones; about nine tenths were seen once. The receptor comes from a woman aged 18-30 years in good health and CMV-seronegative. This chain connects TRBV4-1 to TRBJ2-7, with 11 positions matching TRBD1. Source material: PBMCs. The CDR3 sequence: CASRPGTGGRSSYEQYF. For the CDR3, the DNA is TGCGCCAGCAGGCCCGGGACAGGGGGTAGGAGCTCCTACGAGCAGTACTTC.